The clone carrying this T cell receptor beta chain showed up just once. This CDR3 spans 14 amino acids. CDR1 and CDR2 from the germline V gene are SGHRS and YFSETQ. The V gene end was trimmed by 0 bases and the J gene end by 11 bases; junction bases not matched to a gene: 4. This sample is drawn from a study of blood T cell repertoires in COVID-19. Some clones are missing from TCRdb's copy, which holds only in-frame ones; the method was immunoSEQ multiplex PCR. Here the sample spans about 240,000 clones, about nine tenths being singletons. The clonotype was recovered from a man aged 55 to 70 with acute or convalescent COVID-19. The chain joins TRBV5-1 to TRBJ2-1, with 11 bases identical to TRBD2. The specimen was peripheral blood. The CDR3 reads CASSLEASGGKQFF. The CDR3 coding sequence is TGCGCCAGCAGCTTGGAAGCTAGCGGGGGGAAGCAGTTCTTC.